These T cell receptor beta chains were read from a single sample in a study of beta chain features in type 1 diabetes. Clones were sequenced by immunoSEQ multiplex PCR, and TCRdb holds only the in-frame ones, with some missing. The repertoire holds about 260,000 clones, 68% seen once, with roughly 0.048% in the top ten. Sequencing used naive CD4+ T cells from blood. The receptors originated from a man aged 25-40 years in good health. The CDR3 runs from the conserved cysteine through the conserved F or W. The order of the fields is V gene, clone size, J gene, D gene, CDR3 DNA, CDR3 protein. D genes are given only for firm matches. Part of the rows lack a size; the others show once, few, many or a class for expanded clones.

TRBV30,-,TRBJ2-7,-,TGTGCCTGGAGCCAGGGGGGAAGCCTGTACGAGCAGTACTTC,CAWSQGGSLYEQYF
TRBV30,-,TRBJ1-6,TRBD1,TGTGCCTGGAGGCGGACAGGAAATAATTCACCCCTCCACTTT,CAWRRTGNNSPLHF
TRBV23-1,-,TRBJ1-5,-,TGCGCCAGCAGCCGGGGGAGCAATCAGCCCCAGCATTTT,CASSRGSNQPQHF
TRBV19,-,TRBJ1-1,-,TGTGCCAGTAGTATTGGTGGCAACACTGAAGCTTTCTTT,CASSIGGNTEAFF
TRBV5-1,-,TRBJ2-3,-,TGCGCCAGCAGCTTGTCGGGCAACTTAGATACGCAGTATTTT,CASSLSGNLDTQYF
TRBV4-3,-,TRBJ2-1,-,TGCGCCAGCAGCCGAACTAGCAATGAAGATGAGCAGTTCTTC,CASSRTSNEDEQFF
TRBV20-1,-,TRBJ2-7,TRBD2,TGCAGTGCTCAGGGAGGGGCTGTTTCCTCCTTC,CSAQGGAVSSF
TRBV7-9,few,TRBJ2-7,-,TGTGCCAGCAGCCCTCCGGGGGCGGGCTACGAGCAGTACTTC,CASSPPGAGYEQYF
TRBV7-7,once,TRBJ2-1,TRBD2,TGTGCCAGCAGCACTGGACTAGGGTCCAATGAGCAGTTCTTC,CASSTGLGSNEQFF
TRBV29-1,-,TRBJ2-7,TRBD2,TGCAGCGTTGAACGGCGGGAGGGGTTCGTCGAGCAGTACTTC,CSVERREGFVEQYF
TRBV30,-,TRBJ1-6,-,TGTGCCTGGAGTGTACGGGAAAGGGACTCACCCCTCCACTTT,CAWSVRERDSPLHF
TRBV25-1,-,TRBJ1-2,-,TGTGCCAGCAGTGAATTGGCAGGCACTAACTATGGCTACACCTTC,CASSELAGTNYGYTF
TRBV30,-,TRBJ1-1,TRBD1,TGTGCCTGGAGTCCCTACAGGGGGGACACTGAAGCTTTCTTT,CAWSPYRGDTEAFF
TRBV2,-,TRBJ2-7,-,TGTGCCAGCAGTGGGAACAGGGACTACGAGCAGTACTTC,CASSGNRDYEQYF
TRBV30,-,TRBJ2-7,-,TGTGCCTGGAAGGTAAAAGGGACCAGAGTGGAGCAGTACTTC,CAWKVKGTRVEQYF
TRBV30,-,TRBJ2-7,-,TGTGCCTGCGACAGCCTGGGGGACTACGAGCAGTACTTC,CACDSLGDYEQYF
TRBV10-3,-,TRBJ2-5,-,TGTGCCATCAGTGAGGCACACCGAAAAGAGACCCAGTACTTC,CAISEAHRKETQYF
TRBV29-1,-,TRBJ2-3,-,TGCAGCGTTGATACCGGGATTGATACGCAGTATTTT,CSVDTGIDTQYF
TRBV10-2,-,TRBJ1-2,-,TGCGCCACCGGGGTGGGAGGCTACACCTTC,CATGVGGYTF
TRBV30,-,TRBJ1-2,TRBD1,TGTGCCTGGAGCCGGGACAGATCCTATGGCTACACCTTC,CAWSRDRSYGYTF
TRBV30,-,TRBJ2-1,-,TGTGCCTGGGGGACGTTCAATGAGCAGTTCTTC,CAWGTFNEQFF
TRBV7-2,-,TRBJ2-6,TRBD1,TGTGCCAGCAGCGTGACAGGGCTCTCCGGGGCCAACGTCCTGACTTTC,CASSVTGLSGANVLTF
TRBV25-1,-,TRBJ1-1,TRBD1,TGTGCCAGCAGTGAGGGACAGGGAAGACCTGAAGCTTTCTTT,CASSEGQGRPEAFF
TRBV2,-,TRBJ2-1,-,TGTGCCAGAGAACTACTTGGTGATGAGCAGTTCTTC,CARELLGDEQFF
TRBV9,-,TRBJ2-1,-,TGTGCCAGCAGCGTGGAGACAGGCCCACAGAATGAGCAGTTCTTC,CASSVETGPQNEQFF
TRBV30,few,TRBJ1-1,-,TGTGCACATTTATCCCTTCTCTCCCCAGCTTTCTTT,CAHLSLLSPAFF
TRBV28,-,TRBJ2-7,-,TGTGCCAGCAGTTTTACCCTATCGGCCGAGCAGTACTTC,CASSFTLSAEQYF
TRBV5-1,few,TRBJ2-1,-,TGCGCCAGCAGCCAGGAGCAGTTCTTC,CASSQEQFF
TRBV10-3,-,TRBJ1-2,TRBD1,TGTGCCATCAGCGAAGGGACAGGGAATATCCACTTC,CAISEGTGNIHF
TRBV14,-,TRBJ1-1,TRBD1,TGTGCCAGCAGCCGACAGGGGATCACTGAAGCTTTCTTT,CASSRQGITEAFF
TRBV14,-,TRBJ2-7,TRBD1,TGTGCCAGCAGCCTCGGGACAGGGGGCCCGTACGAGCAGTACTTC,CASSLGTGGPYEQYF
TRBV10-3,-,TRBJ2-5,-,TGTGCCATCAGTGAGGCCAGAGGGACCCAGTACTTC,CAISEARGTQYF
TRBV7-2,-,TRBJ2-7,-,TGTGCCAGCAGCTTAGTACAGGGAGGCTCCTACGAGCAGTACTTC,CASSLVQGGSYEQYF
TRBV6-1,-,TRBJ1-1,TRBD1,TGTGCCAGCTCCGACAGGGTGAACACTGAAGCTTTCTTT,CASSDRVNTEAFF
TRBV27,-,TRBJ2-6,TRBD1,TGTGCCAGCAGTATGGACAGGGCCTCCTCTGGGGCCAACGTCCTGACTTTC,CASSMDRASSGANVLTF
TRBV5-1,once,TRBJ2-5,-,TGCGCCAGCAGCTCCGAGTGGGAGACCCAGTACTTC,CASSSEWETQYF
TRBV9,once,TRBJ2-1,TRBD1,TGTGCCAGCAGCGGGACCGGGACAGGGGTGAATGAGCAGTTCTTC,CASSGTGTGVNEQFF
TRBV2,-,TRBJ2-3,TRBD2,TGTGCCAGCAGTGAGTTCCTAGCGGGACAAGATACGCAGTATTTT,CASSEFLAGQDTQYF
TRBV25-1,-,TRBJ2-5,-,TGTGCCAGCAACTCAGGGGGGGAGACCCAGTACTTC,CASNSGGETQYF
TRBV29-1,once,TRBJ2-5,TRBD1,TGCAGCGTTGATTTCTCCGCCGACAGGGGGTCAGAGACCCAGTACTTC,CSVDFSADRGSETQYF
TRBV28,-,TRBJ1-2,TRBD1,TGTGCCAGCAGTTTATTTGGACAGGGAGGCGGCTACACCTTC,CASSLFGQGGGYTF
TRBV29-1,-,TRBJ2-7,-,TGCAGCGTTGAAGGGACAAGCGACGAGCAGTACTTC,CSVEGTSDEQYF
TRBV7-2,-,TRBJ2-7,-,TGTGCCAGCAGCGAGGCCGCCAGCTCCTACGAGCAGTACTTC,CASSEAASSYEQYF
TRBV29-1,-,TRBJ2-7,-,TGCAGCGTTGAGGACAGTTCCTCGAGCTCCTACGAGCAGTACTTC,CSVEDSSSSSYEQYF
TRBV14,-,TRBJ2-3,TRBD2,TGTGCCAGCAGCCCCGGACTAGCGGGTTCTTACACAGATACGCAGTATTTT,CASSPGLAGSYTDTQYF
TRBV2,-,TRBJ2-3,-,TGTGCCAGCAGGGGGTTCACAGATACGCAGTATTTT,CASRGFTDTQYF
TRBV30,few,TRBJ2-1,-,TGTGCCTGGACCACCGTTGGTACGGTTTACAATGAGCAGTTCTTC,CAWTTVGTVYNEQFF